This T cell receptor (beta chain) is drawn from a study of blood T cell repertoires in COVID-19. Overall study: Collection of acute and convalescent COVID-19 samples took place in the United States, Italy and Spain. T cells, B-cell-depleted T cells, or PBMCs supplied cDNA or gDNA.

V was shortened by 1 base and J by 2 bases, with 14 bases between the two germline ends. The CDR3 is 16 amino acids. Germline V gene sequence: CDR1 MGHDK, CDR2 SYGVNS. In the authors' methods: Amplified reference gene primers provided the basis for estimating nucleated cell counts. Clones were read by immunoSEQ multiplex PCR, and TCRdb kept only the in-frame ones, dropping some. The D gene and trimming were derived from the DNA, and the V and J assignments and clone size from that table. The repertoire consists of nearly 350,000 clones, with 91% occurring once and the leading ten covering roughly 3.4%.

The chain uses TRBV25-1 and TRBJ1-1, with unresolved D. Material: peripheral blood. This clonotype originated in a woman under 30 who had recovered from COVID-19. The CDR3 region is CASSEFREGRNTEAFF. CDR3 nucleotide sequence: TGTGCCAGCAGTGAATTCCGTGAAGGGAGAAACACTGAAGCTTTCTTT.